In its sample, the clone carrying this T cell receptor beta chain was seen a few times. Its antigen remains unidentified. V was trimmed by 2 bases and J by 2 bases, leaving 2 bases between them. The CDR3 runs 12 residues. From germline, CDR1 is SGHRS and CDR2 YFSETQ. The PCR was carried out with 60 Vbeta primers and 13 Jbeta primers. Repertoires were generated with immunoSEQ multiplex PCR, while TCRdb's copy carries only in-frame clones and drops some. The data show approximately 130,000 clones, around 9% seen once. This sample was included in a study of cytomegalovirus exposure and HLA in healthy donors. Notes on the study in general: Later analysis demonstrated an association between a missense DCLRE1C variant and TCR beta V- and J-gene trimming. For presence/absence analyses, sequencing depth was assumed to be roughly uniform across donors.

Sequencing input: PBMCs. This sequence joins TRBV5-1 and TRBJ2-1; no clear D. This clonotype was obtained from a woman aged 40 to 55 in good health and CMV-seropositive. CDR3 loop: CASSFTYNEQFF. The CDR3 bases are TGCGCCAGCAGCTTTACCTACAATGAGCAGTTCTTC.